This passage covers 13 T cell receptor beta chains from one sample sequenced in a study of T-cell memory formation after mild COVID-19 (dated by TCRdb to about 2021). The library came from 5' RACE. Sequencing was performed on an Illumina NovaSeq 6000. TCRdb handled the public reads itself, with Q25 trimming in fastp and clone calling in MiXCR, and kept productive beta chains. Each entry is one CDR3 protein sequence, shown with its most common DNA and genes. The sample has roughly 170,000 distinct CDR3 sequences on record, 18% of them singletons. Of the sample, 3% to 4.5% is held by the ten largest clones. Sequencing was carried out using PBMCs or a T cell subset sorted from them (not recorded which). All receptors derive from a man younger than 35 who had mild COVID-19 (a few samples of this study predate the infection). The sample titles of this study are shuffled in the database, so cell type and time point are left out; the donor was told from shared clones.

J is TRBJ2-5 and V is TRBV4-1; D is undetermined. V lost 4 bases and J 4 bases, leaving 13 bases between the germline ends. CDR1 MGHRA and CDR2 YSYEKL come from the germline V gene. The CDR3 loop spans 14 amino acids. This CDR3 is CASSLPQSGETQYF. CDR3 sequence (DNA): TGCGCCAGCAGCCTACCACAATCTGGAGAGACCCAGTACTTC.

This clonotype was recorded a few times. The J gene is TRBJ2-3, the V gene TRBV20-1; D call uncertain. CDR3 length: 11 residues. The germline V and J ends were trimmed by 2 bases and 7 bases, with 7 bases remaining between them. Germline CDR1 is DFQATT and CDR2 is SNEGSKA (reference sequence). CDR3 DNA: TGCAGTGCTAGAAGGCAGCATACGCAGTATTTT. As protein: CSARRQHTQYF.

This clonotype has just a few counts. V is TRBV12-3 or TRBV12-4 and J is TRBJ1-4; perhaps TRBD1 as D (5 bases). The CDR3 is 16 amino acids. V lost 1 base to trimming and J lost 2 bases, with 11 bases between them. This CDR3 is CASSLEGSDTNEKLFF. The CDR3 DNA reads TGTGCCAGCAGTTTAGAGGGGAGCGATACTAATGAAAAACTGTTTTTT.

This chain connects TRBV7-2 to TRBJ2-4; TRBD2 matches 11 bases. V lost 1 base to trimming and J lost 8 bases; unmatched junction nucleotides: 7. This CDR3 comprises 16 residues. CDR1 and CDR2 from the germline V gene are SGHTA and FQGNSA. The CDR3 sequence is CASSLGFSGGADIQYF. The CDR3, as DNA: TGTGCCAGCAGCTTAGGATTTAGCGGGGGGGCCGACATTCAGTACTTC.

The chain employs TRBV12-3 or TRBV12-4 and TRBJ2-7, with D tentatively TRBD1 (5 bases). V dropped 2 bases and J dropped 3 bases, with 5 bases sitting between them. This CDR3 region has 12 residues. This CDR3 is CASSLRGYEQYF. CDR3 nucleotide sequence: TGTGCCAGCAGTTTAAGGGGCTACGAGCAGTACTTC.

The chain has TRBV28 and TRBJ1-2; D is perhaps TRBD1 (5 bases). V lost 6 bases and J lost 2, with 16 bases in between. The CDR3 contains 15 residues. Germline lookup yields CDR1 MDHEN and CDR2 SYDVKM. The CDR3 spells CASSPIGGGNYGYTF. In DNA, the CDR3 is TGTGCCAGCAGCCCCATCGGCGGGGGGAACTATGGCTACACCTTC.

This clonotype has a handful of counts. J is TRBJ2-1 and V is TRBV2; TRBD2 matches at 7 bases. J lost 7 bases, V lost 7 bases, and 7 bases had no gene match. This CDR3 contains 13 residues. CDR1 SNHLY and CDR2 FYNNEI come from the germline V gene. The CDR3 here is CASKPWTSNEQFF. DNA of the CDR3: TGTGCCAGCAAGCCGTGGACTAGTAATGAGCAGTTCTTC. Based on the CDR3 plus reference TRBV2 and TRBJ2-1, the full variable domain is EPEVTQTPSHQVTQMGQEVILRCVPISNHLYFYWYRQILGQKVEFLVSFYNNEISEKSEIFDDQFSVERPDGSNFTLKIRSTKLEDSAMYFCASKPWTSNEQFFGPGTRLTVL.

This clonotype has only a few counts. This chain's CDR3 is CSARSGTGYGYTF. CDR3 DNA sequence: TGCAGTGCTAGATCGGGGACAGGGTATGGCTACACCTTC. This rearrangement joins TRBV20-1 to TRBJ1-2; TRBD1 agrees at 9 bases. Germline assignment: CDR1 DFQATT and CDR2 SNEGSKA (reference sequence). The CDR3 is 13 residues long. Trimming took 2 bases from V and 5 from J; bases not matched to a gene: 3.

The rearrangement joins TRBV7-2 to TRBJ1-4; TRBD1 might be the D (5 bases). V was pared by 7 bases and J by 6 bases, with 18 bases between. The CDR3 runs to 15 residues. CDR1 is SGHTA, CDR2 FQGNSA, per germline. CDR3 nucleotides: TGTGCCAGCACCCCCGAGCCCCGGGGCCATGAAAAACTGTTTTTT. Its translation: CASTPEPRGHEKLFF.

The V call is TRBV24-1, the J call TRBJ2-3; 9 bases are shared with TRBD2. With V trimmed by 5 bases and J by 2 bases, 7 bases remained unmatched. The CDR3 consists of 16 residues. Germline V gene data show CDR1 as KGHDR and CDR2 as SFDVKD. The DNA of the CDR3 is TGTGCCACCAGTGCCCCGAGCGGGGGGACCACAGATACGCAGTATTTT. As protein: CATSAPSGGTTDTQYF.

The chain recombines TRBV2 with TRBJ1-4; 8 nucleotides line up with TRBD1. The CDR3 has 14 residues. Per the germline V gene, CDR1 is SNHLY and CDR2 is FYNNEI. V shed 6 bases, J shed 7 bases, and the junction held 7 bases outside the gene matches. DNA of the CDR3: TGTGCCAGCAGCGTACAGGGGGATGGTGAAAAACTGTTTTTT. Translated: CASSVQGDGEKLFF.

This clonotype has at least ten counts. The chain carries TRBV5-6 and TRBJ1-4, with a possible D match to TRBD1 (5 bases). This CDR3 is built from 15 residues. Trimming took off 2 bases at V and 7 bases at J, with 15 bases between the two ends. Per the germline V gene, CDR1 is SGHDT and CDR2 is YYEEEE. The chain's CDR3 is CASSFLSRDGEKLFF. CDR3 nucleotide sequence: TGTGCCAGCAGCTTCTTATCCAGGGACGGTGAAAAACTGTTTTTT.

V is TRBV12-3 or TRBV12-4 and J is TRBJ1-2; D is undetermined. The CDR3 has 13 amino acids. V lost 5 bases, J lost 4 bases, and 11 bases lay in between. The CDR3 DNA reads as TGTGCCAGCAGTCCCCCGGTGGGCTATGGCTACACCTTC. Translation: CASSPPVGYGYTF.